The 10 T cell receptor beta chains below all came from one sample that was sequenced in a study of blood T cell repertoires in COVID-19. Sequenced by immunoSEQ multiplex PCR; TCRdb stores in-frame clones only, minus some. Of hundreds of thousands of clones in the sample, roughly four fifths were seen once. Input material: PBMCs or T cells enriched from blood (not recorded which). Receptors were obtained from a woman aged 45-59 years who had been exposed to COVID-19.

J is TRBJ1-2 and V is TRBV19, with a possible D match to TRBD1 (6 bases). The ends were cut back, 0 bases at V and 4 bases at J, with 12 bases in the middle. This CDR3 region has 15 residues. Germline-derived CDR1 and CDR2 are LNHDA and SQIVND (reference sequence). The CDR3 spells CASSIEGRGSYGYTF. Here the CDR3 DNA reads TGTGCCAGTAGTATAGAAGGCAGGGGAAGCTATGGCTACACCTTC.

The V call is TRBV24-1, the J call TRBJ2-3, with D maybe TRBD1 (5 bases). Germline V lookup: CDR1 KGHDR, CDR2 SFDVKD. This CDR3 spans 14 amino acids. V lost 4 bases to trimming and J lost 2 bases, with 9 bases between them. For the CDR3, the DNA is TGTGCCACCAGTGACCAGGACACCACAGATACGCAGTATTTT. Amino acid sequence: CATSDQDTTDTQYF.

This sequence joins TRBV7-6 and TRBJ2-2, with 10 bases aligning to TRBD1. J was trimmed by 4 bases and V by 5 bases; bases with no gene match: 10. Germline V lookup: CDR1 SGHVS, CDR2 FNYEAQ. The CDR3 is 17 amino acids. CDR3 residues: CASSPLPGQGITGELFF. The CDR3 DNA is TGTGCCAGCAGCCCCCTCCCGGGACAGGGGATCACCGGGGAGCTGTTTTTT.

The rearrangement joins TRBV9 to TRBJ1-2; tentatively, D is TRBD1 (5 bases). The CDR3 has 14 residues. V lost 0 bases and J lost 6, with 12 bases in between. Germline lookup yields CDR1 SGDLS and CDR2 YYNGEE. CDR3: CASSVGRAPDGYTF. DNA of the CDR3: TGTGCCAGCAGCGTAGGCAGGGCGCCGGATGGCTACACCTTC.

The chain's CDR3 is CASWEGGKETQYF. As DNA, the CDR3 is TGTGCCAGCTGGGAAGGGGGAAAAGAGACCCAGTACTTC. The rearrangement uses TRBV27 and TRBJ2-5; D is perhaps TRBD1 (6 bases). Germline loops: CDR1 MNHEY, CDR2 SMNVEV (reference sequence). There are 13 residues in the CDR3. The ends were cut back, 8 bases at V and 3 bases at J, with 13 bases in the middle.

This chain links TRBV9 with TRBJ1-1; D is perhaps TRBD1 (5 bases). With 2 bases removed from V and 4 bases from J, the gap between germline ends came to 12 bases. CDR1 and CDR2 from the germline V gene are SGDLS and YYNGEE. The CDR3 totals 14 residues. CDR3 in DNA: TGTGCCAGCAGCGTCAGCACGGGGGGCACTGAAGCTTTCTTT. Residues: CASSVSTGGTEAFF.

This chain connects TRBV28 to TRBJ1-1; D not resolved. The CDR3 contains 15 residues. V lost 0 bases and J 1 base, leaving 9 bases between the germline ends. Germline CDR1 and CDR2: MDHEN and SYDVKM. The CDR3 DNA follows: TGTGCCAGCAGTTTATGGGCGGAAAAGAACACTGAAGCTTTCTTT. This gives the protein CASSLWAEKNTEAFF.

This clone was detected only once. The rearrangement links TRBV19 to TRBJ1-1; D ambiguous. The germline gives CDR1 LNHDA, CDR2 SQIVND (reference sequence). V gave up 5 bases and J gave up 0 bases, with 7 bases separating them. The CDR3 has 13 amino acids. DNA for the CDR3: TGTGCCAGTAGTCGCAGGATGAACACTGAAGCTTTCTTT. Translation gives CASSRRMNTEAFF.

This clone was seen more than once but under ten times. CDR3 region: CASSSYGGGGPYNEQFF. The CDR3 nucleotides read TGTGCCAGCAGCTCCTATGGGGGCGGGGGGCCTTACAATGAGCAGTTCTTC. The chain carries TRBV7-9 and TRBJ2-1, with 8 bases that match TRBD2. V dropped 4 bases and J dropped 4; count of bases not matched to a gene: 12. CDR1 is SEHNR and CDR2 is FQNEAQ in the germline V gene (reference sequence). The CDR3 spans 17 residues.

The V gene is TRBV9, the J gene TRBJ1-1, with no clear D. This CDR3 has 13 amino acids. The germline CDR1 and CDR2 sequences are SGDLS and YYNGEE. Trimming stripped 3 bases from V and 3 bases from J, with 9 bases between. CDR3 coding DNA: TGTGCCAGCAGCGCGGACTGGGACACTGAAGCTTTCTTT. It is translated as CASSADWDTEAFF.